This T cell receptor (beta chain) was observed in a study of PD-1 blockade in classical Hodgkin lymphoma. Study at large: Patients were infused with nivolumab 3 mg/kg every 2 weeks. Findings and limits, study-wide: Partial responders and progressors had significantly lower baseline TCR diversity. Before treatment, TCR diversity in newly diagnosed patients was reportedly lower than in healthy donors.

Profiled with immunoSEQ multiplex PCR; TCRdb holds only in-frame clones, not every one. The sample contains 28,000 or so clones, around 77% of which appear only once. Specified time point: cycle 4 day 1 (C4D1), after more than 5 weeks of nivolumab. Each of the patients experienced relapse following autologous stem cell transplantation, and their brentuximab vedotin exposure differed. Classification of best responses gave complete response, partial response or progressive disease. This CDR3 has 14 residues. V lost 1 base to trimming and J lost 4 bases; unmatched junction nucleotides: 2. CDR1 and CDR2 from the germline V gene are LNHDA and SQIVND (reference sequence). A few counts support this clone. Its antigen is unknown.

This chain links TRBV19 with TRBJ2-3; the match to TRBD1 covers 7 bases. This sample comprised peripheral blood mononuclear cells (PBMCs), obtained before the fourth cycle of nivolumab. This clonotype was obtained from a human donor with classical Hodgkin lymphoma. The CDR3 region has the DNA TGTGCCAGTAGTATAGGACAGGGAGCAGATACGCAGTATTTT. Translation gives CASSIGQGADTQYF.